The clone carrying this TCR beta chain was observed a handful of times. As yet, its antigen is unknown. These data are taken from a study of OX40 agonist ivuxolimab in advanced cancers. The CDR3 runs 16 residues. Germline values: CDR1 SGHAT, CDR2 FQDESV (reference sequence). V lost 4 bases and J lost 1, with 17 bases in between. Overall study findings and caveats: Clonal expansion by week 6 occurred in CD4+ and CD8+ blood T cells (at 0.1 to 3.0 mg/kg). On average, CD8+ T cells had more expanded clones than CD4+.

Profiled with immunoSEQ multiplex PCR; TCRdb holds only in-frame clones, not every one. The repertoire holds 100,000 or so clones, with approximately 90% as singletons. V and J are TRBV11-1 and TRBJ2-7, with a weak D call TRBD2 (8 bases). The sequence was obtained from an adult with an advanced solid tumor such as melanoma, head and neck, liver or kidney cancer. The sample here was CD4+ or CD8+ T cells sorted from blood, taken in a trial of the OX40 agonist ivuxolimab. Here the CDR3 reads CASSSYRGLGSYEQYF. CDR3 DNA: TGTGCCAGCAGCTCATACAGGGGACTAGGGTCCTACGAGCAGTACTTC.